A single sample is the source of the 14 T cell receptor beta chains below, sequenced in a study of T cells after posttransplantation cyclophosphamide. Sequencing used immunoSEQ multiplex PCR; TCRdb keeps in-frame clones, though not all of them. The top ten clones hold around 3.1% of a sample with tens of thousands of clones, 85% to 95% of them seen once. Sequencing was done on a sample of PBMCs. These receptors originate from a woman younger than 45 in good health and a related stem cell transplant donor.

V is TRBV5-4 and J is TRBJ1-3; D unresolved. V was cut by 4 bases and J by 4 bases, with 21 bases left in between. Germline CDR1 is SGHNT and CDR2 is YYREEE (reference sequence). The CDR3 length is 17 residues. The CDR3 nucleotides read TGTGCCAGCAGCCATAACGACGGGATATTAAACGGAAACACCATATATTTT. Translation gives CASSHNDGILNGNTIYF.

This CDR3 is CASSPSLGNYGYTF. Here the CDR3 DNA reads TGTGCCAGCAGCCCAAGCCTTGGGAACTATGGCTACACCTTC. The gene calls are TRBV7-2 and TRBJ1-2; D is unclear. The germline V gene has CDR1 SGHTA and CDR2 FQGNSA. V lost 5 bases and J lost 2, with 12 bases in between. The CDR3 covers 14 residues.

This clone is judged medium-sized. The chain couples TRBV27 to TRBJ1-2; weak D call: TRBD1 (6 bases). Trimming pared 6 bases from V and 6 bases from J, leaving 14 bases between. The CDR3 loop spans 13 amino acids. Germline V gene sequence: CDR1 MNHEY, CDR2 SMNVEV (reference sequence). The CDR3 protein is CASSRTGLDGYTF. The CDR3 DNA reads TGTGCCAGCAGCCGAACAGGGCTTGATGGCTACACCTTC.

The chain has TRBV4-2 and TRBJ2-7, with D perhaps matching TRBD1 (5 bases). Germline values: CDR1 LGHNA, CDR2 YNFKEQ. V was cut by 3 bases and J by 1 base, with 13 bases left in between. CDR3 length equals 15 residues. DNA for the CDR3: TGTGCCAGCAGCCAGACAGCCTCCGGGTCCTACGAGCAGTACTTC. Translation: CASSQTASGSYEQYF.

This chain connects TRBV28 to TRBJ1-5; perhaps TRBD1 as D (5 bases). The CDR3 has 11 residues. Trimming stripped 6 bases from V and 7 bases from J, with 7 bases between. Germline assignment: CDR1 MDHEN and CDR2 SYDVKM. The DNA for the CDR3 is TGTGCCAGCAGGGGGGGGCAGCCCCAGCATTTT. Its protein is CASRGGQPQHF. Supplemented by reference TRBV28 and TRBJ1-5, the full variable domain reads DVKVTQSSRYLVKRTGEKVFLECVQDMDHENMFWYRQDPGLGLRLIYFSYDVKMKEKGDIPEGYSVSREKKERFSLILESASTNQTSMYLCASRGGQPQHFGDGTRLSIL.

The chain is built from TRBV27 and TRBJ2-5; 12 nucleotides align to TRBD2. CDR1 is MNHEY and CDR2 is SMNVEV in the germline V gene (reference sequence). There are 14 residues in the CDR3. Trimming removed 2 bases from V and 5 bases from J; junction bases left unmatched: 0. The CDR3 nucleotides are TGTGCCAGCAGTTTAGGGACTAGCGGGGAGACCCAGTACTTC. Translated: CASSLGTSGETQYF.

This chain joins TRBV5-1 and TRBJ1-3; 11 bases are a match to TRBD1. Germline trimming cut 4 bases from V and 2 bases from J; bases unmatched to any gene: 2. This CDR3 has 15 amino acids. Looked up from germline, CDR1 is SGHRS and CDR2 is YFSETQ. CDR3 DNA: TGCGCCAGCAGCGGGACAGGGGGGCCTGGAAACACCATATATTTT. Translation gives CASSGTGGPGNTIYF.

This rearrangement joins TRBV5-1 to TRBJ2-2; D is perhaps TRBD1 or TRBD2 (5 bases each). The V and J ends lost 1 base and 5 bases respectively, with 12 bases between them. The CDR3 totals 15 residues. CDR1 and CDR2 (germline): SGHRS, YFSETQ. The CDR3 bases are TGCGCCAGCAGCTTGTTGGGGGTCGGTACCGGGGAGCTGTTTTTT. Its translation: CASSLLGVGTGELFF.

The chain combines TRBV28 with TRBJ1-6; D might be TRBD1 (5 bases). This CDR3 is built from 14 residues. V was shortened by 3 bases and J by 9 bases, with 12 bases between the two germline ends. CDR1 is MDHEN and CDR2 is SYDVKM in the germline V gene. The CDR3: CASSLGTNGSPLHF. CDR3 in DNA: TGTGCCAGCAGTTTGGGGACGAATGGTTCACCCCTCCACTTT.

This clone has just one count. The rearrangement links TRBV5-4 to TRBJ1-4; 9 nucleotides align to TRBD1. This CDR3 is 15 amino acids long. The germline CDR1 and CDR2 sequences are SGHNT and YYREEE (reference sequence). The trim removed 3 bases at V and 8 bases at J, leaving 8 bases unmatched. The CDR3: CASSSSQGAREKLFF. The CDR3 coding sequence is TGTGCCAGCAGCTCGTCACAGGGGGCAAGGGAAAAACTGTTTTTT.

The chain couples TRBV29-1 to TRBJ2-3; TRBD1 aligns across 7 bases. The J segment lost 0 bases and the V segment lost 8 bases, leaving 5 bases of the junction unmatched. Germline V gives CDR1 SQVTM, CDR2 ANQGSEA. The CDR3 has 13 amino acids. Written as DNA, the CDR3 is TGCAGCTCCCGGGACAGCAGCACAGATACGCAGTATTTT. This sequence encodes CSSRDSSTDTQYF.

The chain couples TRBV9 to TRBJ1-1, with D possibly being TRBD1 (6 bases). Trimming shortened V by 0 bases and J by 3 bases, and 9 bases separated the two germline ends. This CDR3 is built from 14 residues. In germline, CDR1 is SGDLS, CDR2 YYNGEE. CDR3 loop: CASSVGRGDTEAFF. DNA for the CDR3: TGTGCCAGCAGCGTAGGGAGGGGGGACACTGAAGCTTTCTTT.

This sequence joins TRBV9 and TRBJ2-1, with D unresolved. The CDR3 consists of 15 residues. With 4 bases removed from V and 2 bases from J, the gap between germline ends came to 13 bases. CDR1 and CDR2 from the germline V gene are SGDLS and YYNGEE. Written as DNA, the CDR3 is TGTGCCAGCAGCCAGCTAGATTTTGCCTACAATGAGCAGTTCTTC. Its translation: CASSQLDFAYNEQFF.

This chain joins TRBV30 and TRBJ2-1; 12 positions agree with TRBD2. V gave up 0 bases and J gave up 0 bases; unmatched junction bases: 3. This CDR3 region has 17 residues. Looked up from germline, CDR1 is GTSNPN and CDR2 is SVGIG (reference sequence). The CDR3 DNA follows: TGTGCCTGGAGTGTACCTAGCGGGGGGGCCTCCTACAATGAGCAGTTCTTC. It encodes CAWSVPSGGASYNEQFF.